One and the same sample provided the 28 T cell receptor beta chains below, sequenced in a study of T cells in Graves' hyperthyroidism and ophthalmopathy. Researchers amplified the TCR beta CDR3 regions from RNA transcripts. Primed by the HTBI set, a first-round RT-PCR was run on the TCR CDR3. One entry per CDR3 protein, called by TCRdb with MiXCR from the multiplex PCR reads. Here the sample spans under 350,000 distinct CDR3 sequences, around a fifth being singletons. Sequencing was done on a sample of blood. The receptor set was obtained from a woman aged 45 to 65 with Graves' hyperthyroidism.

This clonotype was seen ten or more times. This chain uses TRBV30 with TRBJ2-4; D gene unclear. From germline, CDR1 is GTSNPN and CDR2 SVGIG (reference sequence). Trimming removed 5 bases at V and 0 bases at J, with 11 bases between. CDR3 length: 14 amino acids. The CDR3 reads CAWAPRIAKNIQYF. The CDR3 nucleotides read TGTGCCTGGGCTCCGAGAATAGCCAAAAACATTCAGTACTTC.

Of note for this clonotype: The CDR3 carries no conserved terminal phenylalanine or tryptophan, so it likely arises from a read error. This rearrangement joins TRBV12-3 or TRBV12-4 to TRBJ1-1; D uncertain. The CDR3 totals 15 residues. Here the CDR3 DNA reads TGTGCCAGCAGTTTAGGAGGGTGGATGAACACTGTAGCTTTCTCT. It specifies CASSLGGWMNTVAFS.

V usage is TRBV20-1 and J usage is TRBJ2-1, with D perhaps matching TRBD1 (6 bases). The CDR3 contains 14 residues. Trimming removed 6 bases from V and 0 bases from J, with 12 bases in between. Looked up from germline, CDR1 is DFQATT and CDR2 is SNEGSKA (reference sequence). This chain's CDR3 is CSAGASRSYNEQFF. The CDR3 DNA follows: TGCAGTGCGGGGGCTAGCCGCTCCTACAATGAGCAGTTCTTC.

This clonotype has at least ten counts. The J gene is TRBJ1-4, the V gene TRBV11-2; D may be TRBD1 (6 bases). Trimming took 4 bases from V and 1 from J, leaving 10 bases between them. CDR1 and CDR2 (germline): SGHAT, FQNNGV. This CDR3 has 15 residues. CDR3 coding DNA: TGTGCCAGCAGCTCCGGACAGCAAACTAATGAAAAACTGTTTTTT. Translating gives CASSSGQQTNEKLFF. The full variable domain, rest sourced from reference TRBV11-2 and TRBJ1-4, is EAGVAQSPRYKIIEKRQSVAFWCNPISGHATLYWYQQILGQGPKLLIQFQNNGVVDDSQLPKDRFSAERLKGVDSTLKIQPAKLEDSAVYLCASSSGQQTNEKLFFGSGTQLSVL.

The rearrangement uses TRBV7-2 and TRBJ1-3; TRBD1 matches at 7 bases. J gave up 3 bases and V 3 bases, and 8 bases lay outside the gene matches. The CDR3 consists of 16 residues. Germline V lookup: CDR1 SGHTA, CDR2 FQGNSA. CDR3 loop: CASSLAEGARGNTIYF. DNA of the CDR3: TGTGCCAGCAGCTTGGCGGAGGGGGCGCGTGGAAACACCATATATTTT.

This clonotype was picked up many times. The chain employs TRBV11-2 and TRBJ2-1; 12 bases line up with TRBD2. The germline V gene has CDR1 SGHAT and CDR2 FQNNGV. V was pared by 3 bases and J by 10 bases, with 10 bases of the junction left unmatched. The CDR3 runs to 16 residues. The CDR3 is CASSFFRLAGGEEQFF. In DNA form, the CDR3 reads TGTGCCAGCAGCTTTTTTCGTCTAGCGGGGGGGGAGGAGCAGTTCTTC.

The CDR3 sequence: CSVRGHLISEAFF. The CDR3 coding sequence is TGCAGCGTTAGGGGACATCTGATCTCTGAAGCTTTCTTT. J is TRBJ1-1 and V is TRBV29-1; weak D call: TRBD1 (6 bases). The ends were cut back, 5 bases at V and 6 bases at J, with 16 bases in the middle. The CDR3 runs to 13 residues. The V gene's germline CDR1 is SQVTM and CDR2 ANQGSEA.

The sample holds a few counts of this clonotype. The J gene is TRBJ1-2, the V gene TRBV9; D might be TRBD1 (5 bases). The ends were cut back, 4 bases at V and 2 bases at J, with 18 bases in the middle. CDR3 size: 16 residues. Looked up from germline, CDR1 is SGDLS and CDR2 is YYNGEE. CDR3 DNA: TGTGCCAGCAGCCTAGGAGGGGCAGCGTTCAACTATGGCTACACCTTC. Translated: CASSLGGAAFNYGYTF.

The rearrangement uses TRBV6-1 and TRBJ2-7, with 12 bases lining up with TRBD1. Germline CDR1 and CDR2: MNHNS and SASEGT. The V and J ends lost 5 bases and 7 bases, in that order; junction bases with no gene match: 9. CDR3 length equals 15 residues. CDR3 region: CASSKSGTGGWEQYF. In DNA, the CDR3 is TGTGCCAGCAGTAAATCCGGGACAGGGGGCTGGGAGCAGTACTTC.

The gene calls are TRBV30 and TRBJ1-3; D gene unclear. Germline-derived CDR1 and CDR2 are GTSNPN and SVGIG (reference sequence). This CDR3 is built from 14 residues. The V and J ends lost 5 bases and 0 bases respectively, with 11 bases between them. The DNA for the CDR3 is TGTGCCTGGCGTGAACAGCTCTCTGGAAACACCATATATTTT. Its translation: CAWREQLSGNTIYF.

The CDR3 bases are TGTGCTAGTGGTCTGACTAGCGGGGGGGTGTTGGGTGAGCAGTTCTTC. Its protein product is CASGLTSGGVLGEQFF. This chain joins TRBV12-5 and TRBJ2-1; 14 positions agree with TRBD2. The germline gives CDR1 LGHNT, CDR2 FRNRAP. This CDR3 contains 16 residues. Trimming cost V 5 bases and J 9 bases; bases outside gene matches: 9.

Concerning this clonotype itself: Possible read error: a much larger clone is one base away. This chain links TRBV27 with TRBJ1-1; 7 nucleotides agree with TRBD1. Germline loops: CDR1 MNHEY, CDR2 SMNVEV (reference sequence). The CDR3 consists of 14 residues. The ends lost 7 bases at V and 4 bases at J; junction bases unmatched: 9. The DNA of the CDR3 is TGTGCCAGCAATTTGAGATCAGGGGGCACTGAAGCTTTCTTT. It encodes CASNLRSGGTEAFF.

The sample holds many counts of this clonotype. The rearrangement joins TRBV7-3 to TRBJ1-1; possible D gene TRBD1, 5 bases. With 4 bases removed from V and 1 base from J, the gap between germline ends came to 10 bases. This CDR3 is 14 amino acids long. In germline, CDR1 is SGHTA, CDR2 FQGTGA. The CDR3 spells CASSSTGSNTEAFF. The CDR3 coding sequence is TGTGCCAGCAGCTCAACAGGCTCGAACACTGAAGCTTTCTTT. Full variable domain (remainder filled in from reference TRBV7-3 and TRBJ1-1): GAGVSQTPSNKVTEKGKYVELRCDPISGHTALYWYRQSLGQGPEFLIYFQGTGAADDSGLPNDRFFAVRPEGSVSTLKIQRTERGDSAVYLCASSSTGSNTEAFFGQGTRLTVV.

This clonotype was counted many times. V usage is TRBV3-1 and J usage is TRBJ2-7, with 11 positions matching TRBD2. J gave up 6 bases and V 4 bases, and 8 bases lay outside the gene matches. There are 15 residues in the CDR3. Germline loops: CDR1 LGHDT, CDR2 YNNKEL (reference sequence). Here the CDR3 reads CASSRLAGGSGEQYF. CDR3 in DNA: TGTGCCAGCAGCCGCCTAGCGGGAGGATCTGGCGAGCAGTACTTC.

CDR3 sequence: CASSERADYQPQHF. CDR3 bases: TGTGCCAGCAGTGAAAGGGCAGATTATCAGCCCCAGCATTTT. The chain combines TRBV2 with TRBJ1-5; no clear D gene. Trimming removed 2 bases at V and 5 bases at J, with 10 bases between. The CDR3 consists of 14 residues. Germline CDR1 and CDR2: SNHLY and FYNNEI.

This clonotype was seen a handful of times. CDR3 in DNA: TGTGCCAGCAGTTACCGACAGGTCACCATATTGAACACTGAAGCTTTCTTT. Residues: CASSYRQVTILNTEAFF. The chain carries TRBV6-5 and TRBJ1-1, with D possibly being TRBD1 (6 bases). CDR1 is MNHEY and CDR2 is SVGAGI in the germline V gene. The V and J ends lost 2 bases and 0 bases respectively, with 16 bases between them. The CDR3 length is 17 residues.

This clonotype was seen repeatedly, ten times or more. J is TRBJ1-1 and V is TRBV27; D is ambiguous. The CDR3 covers 16 residues. V gave up 5 bases and J gave up 4 bases, with 20 bases separating them. CDR1 is MNHEY, CDR2 SMNVEV, per germline (reference sequence). CDR3 sequence reads: CASSILPIGLITEAFF. The CDR3 nucleotides read TGTGCCAGCAGTATCCTCCCCATCGGACTGATCACTGAAGCTTTCTTT.

This clonotype was seen repeatedly, ten times or more. V usage is TRBV15 and J usage is TRBJ1-2; D is unclear. Germline CDR1 reads LNHNV; CDR2 reads YYDKDF (reference sequence). This CDR3 is built from 16 residues. V was clipped by 0 bases and J by 7 bases, with 18 bases between them. The CDR3 region is CATSRERAPKQSGYTF. CDR3 nucleotides: TGTGCCACCAGCAGAGAAAGGGCCCCAAAGCAATCTGGCTACACCTTC.

In its sample, this clonotype was seen many times. A much larger clone differs from this one at a single base, so this may be a read error. The gene calls are TRBV7-2 and TRBJ1-5; 7 nucleotides agree with TRBD1. Germline V CDR1 and CDR2: SGHTA, FQGNSA. With 5 bases clipped from V and 1 base from J, the junction kept 11 bases outside the gene matches. The CDR3 runs 17 residues. CDR3 protein: CASSPETGIGSNQPQHF. CDR3 in DNA: TGTGCCAGCAGCCCCGAGACAGGGATTGGGAGCAATCAGCCCCAGCATTTT.

The sample holds many counts of this clonotype. The rearrangement joins TRBV7-9 to TRBJ2-2; 7 positions match TRBD2. The CDR3 covers 13 residues. The J segment lost 6 bases and the V segment lost 5 bases, leaving 3 bases of the junction unmatched. Germline loops: CDR1 SEHNR, CDR2 FQNEAQ (reference sequence). The CDR3 DNA follows: TGTGCCAGCAGCCCCCGGGGGGCCGGGGAGCTGTTTTTT. As protein: CASSPRGAGELFF.

CDR3 sequence (DNA): TGCAGTGCTAGCCGGGGAGTAGAGACCCAGTACTTC. It specifies CSASRGVETQYF. The chain is built from TRBV20-1 and TRBJ2-5; D may be TRBD2 (5 bases). Germline V gene sequence: CDR1 DFQATT, CDR2 SNEGSKA (reference sequence). The CDR3 consists of 12 residues. V was cut by 3 bases and J by 4 bases, with 9 bases left in between.

This clonotype was recorded at least ten times. V usage is TRBV30 and J usage is TRBJ2-7, with a tentative D call TRBD1 (5 bases). Germline-derived CDR1 and CDR2 are GTSNPN and SVGIG (reference sequence). The CDR3 loop spans 13 amino acids. V dropped 7 bases and J dropped 2 bases, with 15 bases sitting between them. DNA of the CDR3: TGTGCCTACCAGGGAACAGGTACCTACGAGCAGTACTTC. Translating it yields CAYQGTGTYEQYF.

This clonotype was picked up many times. The V gene is TRBV6-1, the J gene TRBJ2-7, with 7 bases identical to TRBD1. Germline loops: CDR1 MNHNS, CDR2 SASEGT. V dropped 6 bases and J dropped 3; count of bases not matched to a gene: 8. The CDR3 covers 14 residues. The CDR3 is CASRARDSGYEQYF. As DNA, the CDR3 is TGTGCCAGCAGAGCCCGGGACAGCGGCTACGAGCAGTACTTC.

This clonotype was seen a handful of times. This chain uses TRBV11-2 with TRBJ2-5; no clear D gene. The CDR3 is 13 residues long. V dropped 1 base and J dropped 5 bases, with 8 bases sitting between them. Germline CDR1 and CDR2: SGHAT and FQNNGV. The chain's CDR3 is CASSLGSRETQYF. The CDR3 region has the DNA TGTGCCAGCAGCTTAGGGTCGCGGGAGACCCAGTACTTC.

The chain employs TRBV5-4 and TRBJ1-5, with 8 bases lining up with TRBD1. V lost 1 base to trimming and J lost 3 bases; unmatched junction nucleotides: 3. Germline CDR1 reads SGHNT; CDR2 reads YYREEE (reference sequence). The CDR3 totals 15 residues. CDR3 protein: CASSLQGAPNQPQHF. The CDR3 region has the DNA TGTGCCAGCAGCTTGCAGGGGGCCCCCAATCAGCCCCAGCATTTT.

This clonotype was recorded many times. V usage is TRBV11-2 and J usage is TRBJ2-7; D not certain. The germline CDR1 and CDR2 sequences are SGHAT and FQNNGV. The CDR3 length is 14 residues. The ends were cut back, 5 bases at V and 0 bases at J, with 11 bases in the middle. Here the CDR3 reads CASSLPVNSYEQYF. CDR3 nucleotide sequence: TGTGCCAGCAGCCTACCAGTCAACTCCTACGAGCAGTACTTC.

This clonotype has at least ten counts. In DNA form, the CDR3 reads TGCAGTGCTAGAGACGGGACAGGGGGCACGGAGCTGTTTTTT. This codes for CSARDGTGGTELFF. The chain carries TRBV20-1 and TRBJ2-2, with TRBD1 matching over 12 bases. V was clipped by 0 bases and J by 10 bases; unmatched bases: 3. CDR1 and CDR2 (germline): DFQATT, SNEGSKA (reference sequence). This CDR3 has 14 residues.

This clonotype was found a few times. V usage is TRBV20-1 and J usage is TRBJ2-7, with D possibly called TRBD1 or TRBD2 (5 bases each). Germline values: CDR1 DFQATT, CDR2 SNEGSKA (reference sequence). V was shortened by 6 bases and J by 2 bases, with 11 bases between the two germline ends. The CDR3 runs to 12 residues. This CDR3 reads CSAPGPAYEQYF. CDR3 sequence (DNA): TGCAGTGCCCCGGGACCGGCCTACGAGCAGTACTTC.